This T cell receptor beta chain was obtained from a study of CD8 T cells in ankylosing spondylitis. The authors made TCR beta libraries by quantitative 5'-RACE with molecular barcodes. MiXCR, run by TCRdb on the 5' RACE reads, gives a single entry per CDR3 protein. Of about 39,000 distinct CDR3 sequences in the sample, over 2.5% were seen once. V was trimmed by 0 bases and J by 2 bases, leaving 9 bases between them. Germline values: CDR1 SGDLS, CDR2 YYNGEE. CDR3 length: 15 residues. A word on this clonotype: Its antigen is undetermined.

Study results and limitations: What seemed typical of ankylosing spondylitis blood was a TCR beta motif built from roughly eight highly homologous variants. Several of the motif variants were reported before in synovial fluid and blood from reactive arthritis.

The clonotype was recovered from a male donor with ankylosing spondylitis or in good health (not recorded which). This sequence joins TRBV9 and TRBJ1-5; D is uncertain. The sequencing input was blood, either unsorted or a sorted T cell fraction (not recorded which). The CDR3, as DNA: TGTGCCAGCAGCGTAGGGGTTTTGGGCAATCAGCCCCAGCATTTT. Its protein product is CASSVGVLGNQPQHF.